Listed below are T cell receptor beta chains from one sample, sequenced in a study of T cells in Graves' hyperthyroidism and ophthalmopathy. TCRdb used MiXCR to reprocess the multiplex PCR reads, holding one entry per CDR3 protein. The repertoire includes 450,000 to 650,000 distinct CDR3 sequences, around 21% of them detected once, and roughly 29% sits in the top ten. Sequences were obtained from blood. The receptors come from a man between 18 and 35 years old with Graves' hyperthyroidism. CDR3s include the opening cysteine and the closing phenylalanine or tryptophan. Fields, in order: D gene, V gene, clone size, J gene, CDR3 protein, CDR3 DNA. D genes are given only for firm matches. The size of a clone is reported for some rows only, either as once, few or many, or as a class for expanded clones.

d_call: -
v_call: TRBV6-5
clone_size: many
j_call: TRBJ1-1
cdr3_aa: CASSYREEGDTEAFF
cdr3_nt: TGTGCCAGCAGTTACAGGGAAGAGGGGGACACTGAAGCTTTCTTT

d_call: -
v_call: TRBV4-2
clone_size: many
j_call: TRBJ2-5
cdr3_aa: CASSPIPRRGETQYF
cdr3_nt: TGTGCCAGCAGTCCCATTCCTCGGCGGGGAGAGACCCAGTACTTC

d_call: -
v_call: TRBV30
clone_size: -
j_call: TRBJ2-7
cdr3_aa: CAWSSNRGKGTYEQYF
cdr3_nt: TGTGCCTGGAGCTCTAATCGGGGGAAAGGTACCTACGAGCAGTACTTC

d_call: -
v_call: TRBV20-1
clone_size: many
j_call: TRBJ2-7
cdr3_aa: CSALRDRKNEQYF
cdr3_nt: TGCAGTGCTTTAAGAGACAGAAAAAACGAGCAGTACTTC

d_call: TRBD1
v_call: TRBV6-5
clone_size: many
j_call: TRBJ1-5
cdr3_aa: CASPKGTGVRSNQPQHF
cdr3_nt: TGTGCCAGCCCGAAAGGGACAGGGGTTCGTAGCAATCAGCCCCAGCATTTT

d_call: TRBD1
v_call: TRBV7-9
clone_size: -
j_call: TRBJ1-2
cdr3_aa: CASSLDGTGIGYTF
cdr3_nt: TGTGCCAGCAGCTTAGACGGGACAGGGATTGGCTACACCTTC

d_call: -
v_call: TRBV12-3/TRBV12-4
clone_size: many
j_call: TRBJ2-4
cdr3_aa: CASSPGLERDIQYF
cdr3_nt: TGTGCCAGCAGCCCTGGCCTAGAGAGAGACATTCAGTACTTC

d_call: TRBD1
v_call: TRBV7-8
clone_size: many
j_call: TRBJ2-5
cdr3_aa: CASSLPFYGDSHQETQYF
cdr3_nt: TGTGCCAGCAGCTTACCCTTTTACGGGGACAGCCACCAAGAGACCCAGTACTTC

d_call: -
v_call: TRBV5-1
clone_size: few
j_call: TRBJ1-1
cdr3_aa: CASSPGSALDTEAFF
cdr3_nt: TGCGCCAGCAGCCCTGGTTCAGCTTTGGACACTGAAGCTTTCTTT

d_call: -
v_call: TRBV9
clone_size: many
j_call: TRBJ1-1
cdr3_aa: CASSVGPHSEAFF
cdr3_nt: TGTGCCAGCAGCGTAGGCCCCCATAGTGAAGCTTTCTTT

d_call: -
v_call: TRBV30
clone_size: many
j_call: TRBJ1-2
cdr3_aa: CAWQGPGYGYTF
cdr3_nt: TGTGCCTGGCAGGGACCGGGGTATGGCTACACCTTC

d_call: TRBD1
v_call: TRBV14
clone_size: -
j_call: TRBJ1-2
cdr3_aa: CASSQYRDRGKSGYTF
cdr3_nt: TGTGCCAGCAGCCAATATAGGGACAGGGGGAAGAGTGGCTACACCTTC

d_call: -
v_call: TRBV6-2/TRBV6-3
clone_size: -
j_call: TRBJ1-1
cdr3_aa: CASSYDSSSHFF
cdr3_nt: TGTGCCAGCAGTTACGACAGCTCTTCGCATTTCTTT

d_call: -
v_call: TRBV28
clone_size: many
j_call: TRBJ1-5
cdr3_aa: CASSFSGRNNQPQHF
cdr3_nt: TGTGCCAGCAGTTTTTCAGGGCGTAACAATCAGCCCCAGCATTTT

d_call: -
v_call: TRBV29-1
clone_size: many
j_call: TRBJ1-2
cdr3_aa: CSVTGDGSYGYTF
cdr3_nt: TGCAGCGTGACGGGCGATGGGAGCTATGGCTACACCTTC

d_call: TRBD1
v_call: TRBV12-3/TRBV12-4
clone_size: -
j_call: TRBJ1-2
cdr3_aa: CASSLEWDRVRKDYGYTF
cdr3_nt: TGTGCCAGCAGTTTAGAATGGGACAGGGTAAGAAAGGACTATGGCTACACCTTC

d_call: -
v_call: TRBV12-3/TRBV12-4
clone_size: many
j_call: TRBJ1-5
cdr3_aa: CASSYPTGGKDQPQHF
cdr3_nt: TGTGCCAGCAGTTACCCCACGGGGGGGAAGGACCAGCCCCAGCATTTT

d_call: -
v_call: TRBV19
clone_size: many
j_call: TRBJ1-5
cdr3_aa: CASSTGTLRGLRQPQHF
cdr3_nt: TGTGCCAGTAGTACCGGGACGCTTAGGGGGTTGCGTCAGCCCCAGCATTTT

d_call: -
v_call: TRBV6-6
clone_size: many
j_call: TRBJ2-6
cdr3_aa: CASSYSRSGANVLTF
cdr3_nt: TGTGCCAGCAGTTATTCCAGGTCTGGGGCCAACGTCCTGACTTTC

d_call: -
v_call: TRBV7-9
clone_size: -
j_call: TRBJ2-2
cdr3_aa: CASSLHKGGTGELFF
cdr3_nt: TGTGCCAGCAGCTTACACAAGGGGGGCACCGGGGAGCTGTTTTTT

d_call: TRBD1
v_call: TRBV30
clone_size: many
j_call: TRBJ1-1
cdr3_aa: CAWAGQANTEAFF
cdr3_nt: TGTGCCTGGGCTGGACAGGCTAACACTGAAGCTTTCTTT

d_call: TRBD1
v_call: TRBV5-1
clone_size: -
j_call: TRBJ2-2
cdr3_aa: CASSLAGQGGHGELFF
cdr3_nt: TGCGCCAGCAGCTTGGCCGGACAGGGGGGCCACGGGGAGCTGTTTTTT

d_call: TRBD1
v_call: TRBV6-5
clone_size: many
j_call: TRBJ1-1
cdr3_aa: CASSYMGQGNTEAFF
cdr3_nt: TGTGCCAGCAGTTACATGGGACAGGGGAACACTGAAGCTTTCTTT

d_call: -
v_call: TRBV7-9
clone_size: few
j_call: TRBJ2-7
cdr3_aa: CASSLLAQGSWQYF
cdr3_nt: TGTGCCAGCAGCTTATTGGCTCAGGGTTCCTGGCAGTACTTC

d_call: -
v_call: TRBV7-9
clone_size: many
j_call: TRBJ1-5
cdr3_aa: CASSEVTDSWHF
cdr3_nt: TGTGCCAGCAGCGAAGTAACGGACAGCTGGCATTTT

d_call: -
v_call: TRBV7-2
clone_size: many
j_call: TRBJ1-5
cdr3_aa: CASSLDSGNAQPQHF
cdr3_nt: TGTGCCAGCAGTTTGGACAGTGGGAACGCCCAGCCCCAGCATTTT

d_call: TRBD2
v_call: TRBV27
clone_size: -
j_call: TRBJ2-5
cdr3_aa: CATSGLAGEETQYF
cdr3_nt: TGTGCCACCTCCGGACTAGCGGGGGAAGAGACCCAGTACTTC

d_call: -
v_call: TRBV3-1
clone_size: -
j_call: TRBJ2-7
cdr3_aa: CASSRSAEEQYF
cdr3_nt: TGTGCCAGCAGCCGGAGCGCGGAAGAGCAGTACTTC

d_call: TRBD2
v_call: TRBV11-2
clone_size: -
j_call: TRBJ2-7
cdr3_aa: CASSLRTSGPPGEQYF
cdr3_nt: TGTGCCAGCAGCTTGAGGACTAGCGGCCCTCCGGGAGAGCAGTACTTC

d_call: TRBD1
v_call: TRBV11-2
clone_size: many
j_call: TRBJ1-1
cdr3_aa: CASSPRGGMNTEAFF
cdr3_nt: TGTGCCAGCAGCCCGCGAGGGGGCATGAACACTGAAGCTTTCTTT

d_call: -
v_call: TRBV19
clone_size: few
j_call: TRBJ1-2
cdr3_aa: CASSLDRLEGYTF
cdr3_nt: TGTGCCAGTAGCCTAGACAGGCTAGAAGGCTACACCTTC

d_call: -
v_call: TRBV11-3
clone_size: many
j_call: TRBJ1-5
cdr3_aa: CASSLVGGPARSNQPQHF
cdr3_nt: TGTGCCAGCAGCTTAGTGGGTGGGCCTGCCCGTAGCAATCAGCCCCAGCATTTT

d_call: -
v_call: TRBV5-1
clone_size: few
j_call: TRBJ2-5
cdr3_aa: CASSLASLQGETQYF
cdr3_nt: TGCGCCAGCAGCTTGGCCTCTCTTCAGGGAGAGACCCAGTACTTC

d_call: TRBD1
v_call: TRBV5-6
clone_size: -
j_call: TRBJ1-5
cdr3_aa: CASSQGGHQPQHF
cdr3_nt: TGTGCCAGCAGCCAAGGGGGCCATCAGCCCCAGCATTTT

d_call: -
v_call: TRBV20-1
clone_size: many
j_call: TRBJ2-7
cdr3_aa: CSAKEPYEQYF
cdr3_nt: TGCAGTGCTAAGGAGCCCTACGAGCAGTACTTC

d_call: TRBD2
v_call: TRBV20-1
clone_size: few
j_call: TRBJ2-4
cdr3_aa: CSARVTSGGGGKNIQYF
cdr3_nt: TGCAGTGCTAGAGTAACTAGCGGGGGGGGTGGCAAAAACATTCAGTACTTC

d_call: TRBD1
v_call: TRBV12-3/TRBV12-4
clone_size: many
j_call: TRBJ1-1
cdr3_aa: CASSTRTGGYTEAFF
cdr3_nt: TGTGCCAGCAGTACGCGGACAGGGGGGTACACTGAAGCTTTCTTT

d_call: -
v_call: TRBV20-1
clone_size: -
j_call: TRBJ2-7
cdr3_aa: CSARAESEQYF
cdr3_nt: TGCAGTGCTAGAGCAGAGTCCGAGCAGTACTTC

d_call: TRBD2
v_call: TRBV12-3/TRBV12-4
clone_size: many
j_call: TRBJ2-2
cdr3_aa: CASSLKRLAANTGELFF
cdr3_nt: TGTGCCAGCAGTTTAAAGCGACTAGCGGCGAACACCGGGGAGCTGTTTTTT

d_call: -
v_call: TRBV10-3
clone_size: many
j_call: TRBJ1-1
cdr3_aa: CAISVDRRPEAFF
cdr3_nt: TGTGCCATCAGTGTTGACCGCCGGCCTGAAGCTTTCTTT

d_call: -
v_call: TRBV2
clone_size: few
j_call: TRBJ1-3
cdr3_aa: CASSRQNSGNTIYF
cdr3_nt: TGTGCCAGCAGCCGACAGAACTCTGGAAACACCATATATTTT

d_call: TRBD2
v_call: TRBV7-2
clone_size: -
j_call: TRBJ2-2
cdr3_aa: CASSMTSAGELFF
cdr3_nt: TGTGCCAGCAGCATGACTAGCGCCGGGGAGCTGTTTTTT

d_call: TRBD1
v_call: TRBV11-2
clone_size: -
j_call: TRBJ2-7
cdr3_aa: CASSSDRAVEQYF
cdr3_nt: TGTGCCAGCAGCTCGGACAGGGCCGTCGAGCAGTACTTC